This TCR beta chain derives from a study of beta chain features in type 1 diabetes. Study results and limitations: Diminished insertions and augmented deletions at VDJ junctions characterized type 1 diabetes patients.

CDR3 size: 14 residues. V shed 4 bases and J 7 bases; nucleotides not matched to a gene: 7. From germline, CDR1 is SGHTA and CDR2 FQGTGA. There are a few counts of this clone. Antigen specificity is unknown. Investigators reverse transcribed all isolated RNA, so they sequenced expressed TCRB transcripts. Naive, central memory and regulatory T cell samples averaged about 3.5 million reads. Assay: immunoSEQ multiplex PCR; the TCRdb copy retains only in-frame clones and omits some. The sample includes 900,000 or so clones, around a sixth seen only once; the top ten take 0.02% to 0.025%. The chain is built from TRBV7-3 and TRBJ2-1; TRBD2 matches at 7 bases. Specimen: naive CD4+ T cells from blood. The sequence derives from a woman between 18 and 29 years old in good health. Here the CDR3 reads CASSSYGTTNEQFF. In DNA, the CDR3 is TGTGCCAGCAGCTCCTACGGGACTACGAATGAGCAGTTCTTC.